This entry features one T cell receptor beta chain sequence. The antigen remains undetermined. J gave up 1 base and V 6 bases, and 4 bases lay outside the gene matches. There are 14 residues in the CDR3. Next came a second PCR, run for about 7 to 12 cycles, which used a sample-barcoded 5' primer along with a J-beta primer mix. Every sample returned 2.5 million or more CDR3-containing paired-end reads. Each CDR3 protein gets one entry after TCRdb re-called the 5' RACE reads with MiXCR. The sample contains about a million distinct CDR3 sequences, 51% of which appear only once. The source of the sample is a study of blood T cells in healthy people across ages. Study-wide points: Strong correlation linked observed beta diversity and percent naive T cells. More naive CD4+ cells and higher diversity marked long-lived donors relative to aged donors. From one million sequenced T cells, diversity estimates were lower bounds.

This clonotype was obtained from a woman aged 60-75 years in good health. This chain uses TRBV12-3 or TRBV12-4 with TRBJ2-7; TRBD2 aligns across 9 bases. The sample consisted of blood. The CDR3 coding sequence is TGTGCCAGCAGGGATAGCGGGAGTTCCTACGAGCAGTACTTC. It encodes CASRDSGSSYEQYF.